The next 27 T cell receptor beta chains were all read from a single sample in a study of PD-1 blockade in classical Hodgkin lymphoma. In every patient, relapse followed autologous stem cell transplantation, while exposure to brentuximab vedotin differed. The protocol was immunoSEQ multiplex PCR, while the TCRdb copy is restricted to in-frame clones and leaves out a portion. The sample has some 64,000 clones; around 91% are singletons. The starting material was peripheral blood mononuclear cells (PBMCs), obtained at baseline. The receptors come from a human donor with classical Hodgkin lymphoma.

The CDR3 sequence: CASSKCGDEQFF. CDR3 nucleotide sequence: TGTGCCAGCAGCAAATGTGGGGATGAGCAGTTCTTC. V usage is TRBV21-1 and J usage is TRBJ2-1. TRBV21-1 is flagged as a pseudogene. The CDR3 has 12 residues.

The chain couples TRBV6-5 to TRBJ2-1; D is ambiguous. The CDR3 consists of 13 residues. Per the germline V gene, CDR1 is MNHEY and CDR2 is SVGAGI. The germline V and J ends were trimmed by 7 bases and 3 bases, with 10 bases remaining between them. Here the CDR3 DNA reads TGTGCCAGCATGGCGATCGTCTACAATGAGCAGTTCTTC. Its translation is CASMAIVYNEQFF.

This clone was seen more than once but under ten times. The chain carries TRBV29-1 and TRBJ1-1, with D perhaps TRBD1 (5 bases). V was trimmed by 7 bases and J by 1 base, leaving 7 bases between them. This CDR3 is built from 11 residues. Germline V gene sequence: CDR1 SQVTM, CDR2 ANQGSEA. The CDR3 coding sequence is TGCAGCGAAACAGGGAACACTGAAGCTTTCTTT. It is translated as CSETGNTEAFF.

This clone was found once. J is TRBJ2-1 and V is TRBV27; TRBD2 agrees at 11 bases. Germline assignment: CDR1 MNHEY and CDR2 SMNVEV (reference sequence). V was clipped by 5 bases and J by 7 bases; unmatched bases: 7. The CDR3 has 15 residues. CDR3 DNA sequence: TGTGCCAGCAGTGTCCTAGCGGGGGGCCAGAATGAGCAGTTCTTC. Encoded protein: CASSVLAGGQNEQFF.

V is TRBV7-2 and J is TRBJ2-3, with 12 bases identical to TRBD2. The V gene end was trimmed by 3 bases and the J gene end by 2 bases; junction bases not matched to a gene: 12. This CDR3 region has 19 residues. The V gene's germline CDR1 is SGHTA and CDR2 FQGNSA. The DNA of the CDR3 is TGTGCCAGCAGCTTCCCTCCGACTAGCGGGGGTCTAGCCACAGATACGCAGTATTTT. Translated, it gives CASSFPPTSGGLATDTQYF.

The chain has TRBV6-5 and TRBJ2-1, with 9 bases identical to TRBD2. CDR1 and CDR2 (germline): MNHEY, SVGAGI. J lost 8 bases, V lost 4 bases, and 12 bases had no gene match. This CDR3 contains 16 residues. Here the CDR3 DNA reads TGTGCCAGCAGTTCTTCCTCCGGGACTAGCCCGGATGAGCAGTTCTTC. It yields the protein CASSSSSGTSPDEQFF.

The genes are TRBV7-8 and TRBJ1-3; weak D call: TRBD1 (6 bases). CDR1 SGHVS and CDR2 FQNEAQ come from the germline V gene. The ends were cut back, 3 bases at V and 2 bases at J, with 11 bases in the middle. There are 15 residues in the CDR3. CDR3 amino acids: CASSFQGLAGNTIYF. DNA for the CDR3: TGTGCCAGCAGCTTTCAGGGGCTAGCTGGAAACACCATATATTTT.

This sequence joins TRBV18 and TRBJ2-7; a weak D match, TRBD1 (5 bases). There are 12 residues in the CDR3. CDR1 and CDR2 (germline): KGHSH, LQKENI. V was pared by 4 bases and J by 6 bases, with 10 bases between. The CDR3 is CASSREDSEQYF. CDR3 DNA sequence: TGTGCCAGCTCACGGGAAGACAGCGAGCAGTACTTC.

The chain carries TRBV7-9 and TRBJ1-2; the D gene is possibly TRBD1 (5 bases). V lost 1 base to trimming and J lost 7 bases, with 7 bases between them. The length of the CDR3 is 12 residues. The V gene's germline CDR1 is SEHNR and CDR2 FQNEAQ (reference sequence). In nucleotides, the CDR3 is TGTGCCAGCAGCTTAGTCGGGGGTGGCTACACCTTC. Translating gives CASSLVGGGYTF.

The genes are TRBV18 and TRBJ2-5, with 9 bases aligning to TRBD1. The germline CDR1 and CDR2 sequences are KGHSH and LQKENI. V lost 4 bases, J lost 3 bases, and 6 bases stayed unmatched. The CDR3 consists of 15 residues. The CDR3 here is CASSLLWTGEETQYF. The CDR3 region has the DNA TGTGCCAGCTCACTCCTTTGGACAGGGGAAGAGACCCAGTACTTC. Combining the CDR3 with reference TRBV18 and TRBJ2-5 gives the whole variable domain NAGVMQNPRHLVRRRGQEARLRCSPMKGHSHVYWYRQLPEEGLKFMVYLQKENIIDESGMPKERFSAEFPKEGPSILRIQQVVRGDSAAYFCASSLLWTGEETQYFGPGTRLLVL.

The rearrangement links TRBV6-4 to TRBJ1-2; D not resolved. V was shortened by 4 bases and J by 5 bases, with 11 bases between the two germline ends. The CDR3 length is 13 residues. In germline, CDR1 is MRHNA, CDR2 SNTAGT. The CDR3 protein is CASSVRAGYGYTF. CDR3 coding DNA: TGTGCCAGCAGTGTTAGGGCGGGTTATGGCTACACCTTC.

J is TRBJ1-1 and V is TRBV5-1; 7 bases are a match to TRBD1. V gave up 3 bases and J gave up 1 base; unmatched junction bases: 9. Germline V CDR1 and CDR2: SGHRS, YFSETQ. The CDR3 loop spans 16 amino acids. CDR3 in amino acids: CASSSRQGPGNTEAFF. As DNA, the CDR3 is TGCGCCAGCAGCTCCAGACAGGGCCCTGGGAACACTGAAGCTTTCTTT.

The chain combines TRBV5-6 with TRBJ2-1; 8 bases line up with TRBD2. The CDR3 length is 16 residues. Germline assignment: CDR1 SGHDT and CDR2 YYEEEE. V was clipped by 3 bases and J by 2 bases; unmatched bases: 7. The CDR3 protein is CASSSDERGPYNEQFF. CDR3 DNA sequence: TGTGCCAGCAGCTCAGACGAGCGGGGGCCCTACAATGAGCAGTTCTTC.

This chain uses TRBV9 with TRBJ1-3, with D maybe TRBD1 (5 bases). Germline V lookup: CDR1 SGDLS, CDR2 YYNGEE. This CDR3 is built from 13 residues. V was cut by 8 bases and J by 0 bases, with 9 bases left in between. The CDR3 region is CASTGTSGNTIYF. The CDR3 nucleotides read TGTGCCAGTACCGGGACCTCTGGAAACACCATATATTTT.

CDR3 protein: CASSLRMGLGNEQFF. The DNA of the CDR3 is TGTGCCAGCAGCCTAAGAATGGGACTAGGTAATGAGCAGTTCTTC. The chain is built from TRBV7-9 and TRBJ2-1, with 8 bases aligning to TRBD2. Trimming removed 5 bases from V and 7 bases from J; junction bases left unmatched: 10. Germline-derived CDR1 and CDR2 are SEHNR and FQNEAQ (reference sequence). The CDR3 sequence is 15 residues long.

A few counts support this clone. CDR3 protein: CASSTQNNEQFF. As DNA, the CDR3 is TGTGCCAGCAGCACACAGAACAATGAGCAGTTCTTC. The rearrangement joins TRBV7-9 to TRBJ2-1; unclear D gene. CDR1 SEHNR and CDR2 FQNEAQ come from the germline V gene (reference sequence). The CDR3 spans 12 residues. V dropped 5 bases and J dropped 5 bases, with 7 bases sitting between them. Variable domain in full (rest from reference TRBV7-9 and TRBJ2-1): DTGVSQNPRHKITKRGQNVTFRCDPISEHNRLYWYRQTLGQGPEFLTYFQNEAQLEKSRLLSDRFSAERPKGSFSTLEIQRTEQGDSAMYLCASSTQNNEQFFGPGTRLTVL.

V usage is TRBV5-4 and J usage is TRBJ1-2; D not resolved. The CDR3 is made up of 18 amino acids. Trimming pared 0 bases from V and 4 bases from J, leaving 22 bases between. Germline V gene lookup returns CDR1 SGHNT and CDR2 YYREEE (reference sequence). CDR3 nucleotides: TGTGCCAGCAGCTTGGTTTTGGGCCCAGGCCCAGAGCTCTATGGCTACACCTTC. Protein sequence: CASSLVLGPGPELYGYTF.

The rearrangement joins TRBV7-2 to TRBJ1-2, with a possible D match to TRBD1 (5 bases). Trimming cost V 5 bases and J 0 bases, with 13 bases left between them. CDR3 length: 15 amino acids. Per the germline V gene, CDR1 is SGHTA and CDR2 is FQGNSA. The CDR3 region has the DNA TGTGCCAGCAGCACTGGGACTCCGGCTAACTATGGCTACACCTTC. Translated: CASSTGTPANYGYTF.

The chain couples TRBV5-6 to TRBJ2-3; D is unresolved. The germline gives CDR1 SGHDT, CDR2 YYEEEE. Trimming took 5 bases from V and 3 from J, leaving 13 bases between them. This CDR3 comprises 14 residues. The CDR3 nucleotides are TGTGCCAGCAGTTGGGTAACAGAGACAGATACGCAGTATTTT. The encoded protein is CASSWVTETDTQYF. The complete variable domain, with remaining parts taken from reference TRBV5-6 and TRBJ2-3, reads DAGVTQSPTHLIKTRGQQVTLRCSPKSGHDTVSWYQQALGQGPQFIFQYYEEEERQRGNFPDRFSGHQFPNYSSELNVNALLLGDSALYLCASSWVTETDTQYFGPGTRLTVL.

The chain employs TRBV30 and TRBJ2-1; D tentatively reads TRBD1 or TRBD2 (6 bases each). Germline-derived CDR1 and CDR2 are GTSNPN and SVGIG (reference sequence). With 3 bases removed from V and 8 bases from J, the gap between germline ends came to 11 bases. The CDR3 is 12 amino acids. For the CDR3, the DNA is TGTGCCTGGAGCTTGGGGGGCGATGAGCAGTTCTTC. Translated: CAWSLGGDEQFF.

The chain uses TRBV29-1 and TRBJ1-1; 7 bases match TRBD1. The CDR3 runs 15 residues. Trimming cost V 6 bases and J 0 bases; bases outside gene matches: 10. Germline V lookup: CDR1 SQVTM, CDR2 ANQGSEA. The CDR3 loop is CSVVKTGTVNTEAFF. The CDR3 DNA follows: TGCAGCGTGGTTAAAACCGGGACAGTGAACACTGAAGCTTTCTTT.

The chain has TRBV7-2 and TRBJ1-2; TRBD1 is a possible D gene (5 bases). The CDR3 covers 15 residues. The germline V gene encodes CDR1 SGHTA and CDR2 FQGNSA. With 3 bases removed from V and 4 bases from J, the gap between germline ends came to 15 bases. The CDR3 region has the DNA TGTGCCAGCAGCTTCGGAGTTGAAGGGGTCTATGGCTACACCTTC. It translates to CASSFGVEGVYGYTF.

This chain uses TRBV13 with TRBJ1-2, with a weak D call TRBD1 (6 bases). CDR3 length: 13 residues. In germline, CDR1 is PRHDT, CDR2 FYEKMQ (reference sequence). The V end lost 8 bases, the J end lost 5 bases, and 15 bases lay between the germline ends. The CDR3 nucleotides are TGTGCCAGCGCTCGGGGAGGGGGTTATGGCTACACCTTC. It translates to CASARGGGYGYTF.

The chain's CDR3 is CASSRSGTGVETQYF. CDR3 nucleotide sequence: TGTGCCAGTAGTCGCTCCGGGACAGGGGTTGAGACCCAGTACTTC. The chain combines TRBV19 with TRBJ2-5; 10 nucleotides align to TRBD1. CDR1 LNHDA and CDR2 SQIVND come from the germline V gene (reference sequence). V lost 5 bases and J lost 5; bases outside the gene matches: 8. CDR3 length equals 15 residues.

The V and J genes are TRBV6-1 and TRBJ1-5, with D unclear. The germline V and J ends were trimmed by 2 bases and 4 bases, with 9 bases remaining between them. Germline CDR1 MNHNS, CDR2 SASEGT. This CDR3 is 14 amino acids long. In nucleotides, the CDR3 is TGTGCCAGCAGTGAAATGGGCAGGAATCAGCCCCAGCATTTT. Its translation is CASSEMGRNQPQHF.

A few counts support this clone. This chain joins TRBV20-1 and TRBJ1-1; tentative D call: TRBD1 (5 bases). CDR3 length equals 11 residues. CDR1 is DFQATT and CDR2 is SNEGSKA in the germline V gene (reference sequence). Trimming left V 6 bases short and J 8 bases short, with 13 bases between. CDR3 amino acids: CSAPRGIEAFF. CDR3 sequence (DNA): TGCAGTGCCCCGCGGGGGATAGAAGCTTTCTTT.

The chain couples TRBV13 to TRBJ1-2; TRBD1 is a possible D gene (6 bases). The CDR3 covers 19 residues. CDR1 and CDR2 from the germline V gene are PRHDT and FYEKMQ (reference sequence). V shed 0 bases and J shed 5 bases, with 25 bases lying between them. Here the CDR3 DNA reads TGTGCCAGCAGCTTAGGCCCGATTACAGGGCCCCCTACCCGTTATGGCTACACCTTC. Translation: CASSLGPITGPPTRYGYTF.